This T cell receptor (beta chain) was found in a study of shared clonotypes between healthy human individuals. As regards this clone: The sample contains more than one DNA sequence encoding this CDR3.

The CDR3 has 15 residues. Germline assignment: CDR1 SGHTA and CDR2 FQGNSA. V lost 2 bases and J 1 base, leaving 8 bases between the germline ends. The method was immunoSEQ multiplex PCR; TCRdb's version includes in-frame clones alone and lacks a portion of them. The sample carries millions of clones, approximately 92% recorded once. The sequencing input was naive CD4+ T cells sorted from blood. This sample's subset: CD45RA+ positively selected. The source is a young man in good health. This chain joins TRBV7-2 and TRBJ2-2; possible D gene TRBD1, 6 bases. In DNA form, the CDR3 reads TGTGCCAGCAGCTTAAGGGGGTTGAACACCGGGGAGCTGTTTTTT. Its translation is CASSLRGLNTGELFF.